This paragraph reports one TCR beta chain. The target antigen is unknown. Sorted-subset replicate PCR reactions contained roughly 200 ng DNA, corresponding to approximately 30,000 T cell genomes. Data came from immunoSEQ multiplex PCR; TCRdb stores just in-frame clones and leaves some out. The sample consists of under 650,000 clones, about 96% of them appearing once. The V end was cut by 2 bases, the J end by 5 bases, with 4 bases between. Germline loops: CDR1 SGHKS, CDR2 YYEKEE (reference sequence). The CDR3 contains 11 residues. The data belong to a study of shared clonotypes between healthy human individuals. Findings of the study overall: Non-shared clonotypes had lower generation probabilities than those shared by all four donors.

This sequence was found in a young woman in good health. V is TRBV5-5 and J is TRBJ2-5; no reliable D call. Sequenced sample: naive CD4+ T cells sorted from blood. As for subset: CD45RA+ positively selected. The CDR3 protein is CASSLRETQYF. The CDR3 DNA follows: TGTGCCAGCAGCTTAAGGGAGACCCAGTACTTC.